The clone carrying this TCR beta chain has ten or more counts. These data are taken from a study of T-cell reconstitution after alpha-beta-depleted transplantation in children. The library targeted TCRbeta and was prepared with unique molecular identifiers. One entry per CDR3 protein, called by TCRdb with MiXCR from the PCR reads. The table records 350,000 to 400,000 distinct CDR3 sequences, roughly 14% of them present only once. The length of the CDR3 is 13 residues. Trimming took 6 bases from V and 1 from J; bases not matched to a gene: 0. This TCR came from a human donor who donated a stem cell graft to a child with Fanconi anemia. The input for sequencing was PBMCs, taken from the stem cell graft. The gene calls are TRBV12-3 or TRBV12-4 and TRBJ1-2; 9 bases are shared with TRBD1. CDR3 loop: CASRGQGNYGYTF. As DNA, the CDR3 is TGTGCCAGCAGGGGACAGGGTAACTATGGCTACACCTTC.